Below, 9 T cell receptor beta chains from the same sample are listed, as sequenced in a study of T cell repertoires in ileal Crohn's disease. Produced via immunoSEQ multiplex PCR; TCRdb's table is partial and in-frame only. Of about 8,400 clones listed, around 77% are singletons. Sequencing was done on a sample of ileal tissue. The receptors originated from an adult with Crohn's disease.

The rearrangement joins TRBV5-1 to TRBJ2-7, with D hard to call. V gave up 0 bases and J gave up 0 bases, with 13 bases separating them. This CDR3 has 16 residues. CDR1 is SGHRS and CDR2 is YFSETQ in the germline V gene. This CDR3 is CASSLALTQHSYEQYF. The DNA of the CDR3 is TGCGCCAGCAGCTTGGCCCTCACACAGCACTCCTACGAGCAGTACTTC.

The V and J genes are TRBV15 and TRBJ2-5; 7 positions match TRBD2. Germline CDR1 LNHNV, CDR2 YYDKDF (reference sequence). The CDR3 runs to 18 residues. V lost 1 base, J lost 0 bases, and 11 bases stayed unmatched. Here the CDR3 reads CATSRVVASGLDQETQYF. The DNA for the CDR3 is TGTGCCACCAGCAGAGTTGTCGCTAGCGGATTGGACCAAGAGACCCAGTACTTC.

The chain uses TRBV7-2 and TRBJ2-3; 13 positions agree with TRBD2. Per the germline V gene, CDR1 is SGHTA and CDR2 is FQGNSA. J was trimmed by 6 bases and V by 1 base; bases with no gene match: 10. CDR3 length: 18 amino acids. The DNA of the CDR3 is TGTGCCAGCAGCTTAGTCCCCCCGGGACTAGCGGGGTTGGATACGCAGTATTTT. Amino acids: CASSLVPPGLAGLDTQYF.

The chain is built from TRBV19 and TRBJ2-7; a possible D gene is TRBD2 (6 bases). With 6 bases removed from V and 2 bases from J, the gap between germline ends came to 14 bases. The CDR3 length is 14 residues. In germline, CDR1 is LNHDA, CDR2 SQIVND (reference sequence). CDR3 amino acids: CASRLQGGTYEQYF. For the CDR3, the DNA is TGTGCCAGTAGGCTCCAGGGAGGTACCTACGAGCAGTACTTC.

This chain joins TRBV7-9 and TRBJ1-3, with D maybe TRBD1 (5 bases). The CDR3 loop spans 14 amino acids. The V and J ends lost 1 base and 4 bases respectively, with 8 bases between them. Germline CDR1 SEHNR, CDR2 FQNEAQ (reference sequence). The CDR3 is CASSLGQTGNTIYF. The CDR3 coding sequence is TGTGCCAGCAGCTTAGGACAGACGGGAAACACCATATATTTT.

V is TRBV6-6 and J is TRBJ2-5; no reliable D call. The length of the CDR3 is 11 residues. Germline CDR1 reads MNHNY; CDR2 reads SVGAGI (reference sequence). V was pared by 2 bases and J by 5 bases, with 3 bases between. The CDR3 region has the DNA TGTGCCAGCAGTTACGGCGAGACCCAGTACTTC. This codes for CASSYGETQYF.

The genes are TRBV10-3 and TRBJ1-5, with D possibly being TRBD1 (5 bases). The germline V gene encodes CDR1 ENHRY and CDR2 SYGVKD. V was cut by 2 bases and J by 4 bases, with 9 bases left in between. The CDR3 loop spans 14 amino acids. CDR3 in DNA: TGTGCCATCAGTGAGACCGGGGGGAATCAGCCCCAGCATTTT. This gives the protein CAISETGGNQPQHF.

CDR3 nucleotides: TGTGCCAGTAGTCTACCTAGCACAGATACGCAGTATTTT. It yields the protein CASSLPSTDTQYF. This chain links TRBV19 with TRBJ2-3; D ambiguous. Germline lookup yields CDR1 LNHDA and CDR2 SQIVND (reference sequence). The CDR3 contains 13 residues. V gave up 5 bases and J gave up 0 bases, with 6 bases separating them.

This chain joins TRBV19 and TRBJ1-5; TRBD1 matches 9 bases. With 5 bases clipped from V and 6 bases from J, the junction kept 11 bases outside the gene matches. CDR3 length: 16 residues. CDR1 is LNHDA, CDR2 SQIVND, per germline (reference sequence). CDR3 nucleotide sequence: TGTGCCAGTAGTTCCAGGGACAGGGTCCTAGTTCAGCCCCAGCATTTT. Translating it yields CASSSRDRVLVQPQHF.